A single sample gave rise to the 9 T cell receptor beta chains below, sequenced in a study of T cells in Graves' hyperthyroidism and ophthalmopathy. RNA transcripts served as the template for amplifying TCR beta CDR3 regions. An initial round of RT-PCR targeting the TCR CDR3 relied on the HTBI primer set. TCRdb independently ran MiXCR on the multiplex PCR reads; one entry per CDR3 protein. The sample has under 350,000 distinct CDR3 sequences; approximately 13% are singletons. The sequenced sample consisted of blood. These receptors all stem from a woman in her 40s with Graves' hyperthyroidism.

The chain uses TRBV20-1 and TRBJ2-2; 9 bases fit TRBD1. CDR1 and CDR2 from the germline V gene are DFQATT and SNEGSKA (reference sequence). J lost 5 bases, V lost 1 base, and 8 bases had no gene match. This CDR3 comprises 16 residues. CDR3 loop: CSARAPGTGQTGELFF. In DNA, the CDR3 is TGCAGTGCTAGAGCCCCCGGGACAGGGCAAACCGGGGAGCTGTTTTTT.

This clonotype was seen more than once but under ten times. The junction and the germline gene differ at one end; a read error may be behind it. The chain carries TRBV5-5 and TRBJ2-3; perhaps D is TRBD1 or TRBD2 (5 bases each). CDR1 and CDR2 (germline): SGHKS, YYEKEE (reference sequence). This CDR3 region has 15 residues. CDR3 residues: CASSLDPGSADTQYF. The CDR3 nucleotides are TGCGCCAGCAGCTTGGATCCAGGGAGCGCTGATACGCAGTATTTT.

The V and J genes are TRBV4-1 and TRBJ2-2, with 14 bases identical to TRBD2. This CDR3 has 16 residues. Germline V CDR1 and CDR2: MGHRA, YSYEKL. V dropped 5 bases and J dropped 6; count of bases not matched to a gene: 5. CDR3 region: CASSESTSGRAGELFF. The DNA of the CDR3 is TGCGCCAGCAGCGAATCGACTAGCGGGAGGGCCGGGGAGCTGTTTTTT.

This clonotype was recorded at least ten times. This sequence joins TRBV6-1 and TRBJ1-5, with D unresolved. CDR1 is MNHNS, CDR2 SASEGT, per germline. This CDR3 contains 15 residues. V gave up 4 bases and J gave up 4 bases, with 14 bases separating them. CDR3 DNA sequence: TGTGCCAGCAGTGCGACTGTTCTACGGAATCAGCCCCAGCATTTT. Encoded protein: CASSATVLRNQPQHF.

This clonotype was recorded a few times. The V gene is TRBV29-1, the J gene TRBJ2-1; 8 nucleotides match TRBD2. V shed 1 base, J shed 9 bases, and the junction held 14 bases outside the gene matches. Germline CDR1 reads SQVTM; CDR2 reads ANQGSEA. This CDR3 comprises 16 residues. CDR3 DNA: TGCAGCGTTGAAGGCAAAATCGGGGGGGGAGGACTTGAGCAGTTCTTC. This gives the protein CSVEGKIGGGGLEQFF.

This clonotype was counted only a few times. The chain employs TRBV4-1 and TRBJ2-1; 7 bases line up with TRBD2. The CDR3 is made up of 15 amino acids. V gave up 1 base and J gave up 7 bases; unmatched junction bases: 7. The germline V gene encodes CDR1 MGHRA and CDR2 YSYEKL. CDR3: CASSQGPGGGNEQFF. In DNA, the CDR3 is TGCGCCAGCAGCCAAGGGCCGGGAGGAGGGAATGAGCAGTTCTTC.

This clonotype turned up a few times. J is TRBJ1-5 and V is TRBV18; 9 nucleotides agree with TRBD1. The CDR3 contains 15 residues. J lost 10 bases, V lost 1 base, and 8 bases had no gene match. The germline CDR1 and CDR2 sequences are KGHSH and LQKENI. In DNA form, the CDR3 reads TGTGCCAGCTCACCACGACAGGGGGGCCAGGGACCCCAGCATTTT. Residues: CASSPRQGGQGPQHF.

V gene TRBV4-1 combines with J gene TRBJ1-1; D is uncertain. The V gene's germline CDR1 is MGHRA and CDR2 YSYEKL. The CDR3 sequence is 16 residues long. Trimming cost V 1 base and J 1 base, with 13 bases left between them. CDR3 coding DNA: TGCGCCAGCAGCCAAGGACGATTCGGGAGGAACACTGAAGCTTTCTTT. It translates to CASSQGRFGRNTEAFF.

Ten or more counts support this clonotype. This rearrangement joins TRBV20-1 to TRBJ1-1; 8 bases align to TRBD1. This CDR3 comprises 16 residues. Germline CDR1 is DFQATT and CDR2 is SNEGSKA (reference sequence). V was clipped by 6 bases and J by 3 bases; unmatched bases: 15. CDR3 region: CSATIGTGGSYTEAFF. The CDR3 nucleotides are TGCAGTGCCACAATCGGGACAGGTGGTTCCTACACTGAAGCTTTCTTT.